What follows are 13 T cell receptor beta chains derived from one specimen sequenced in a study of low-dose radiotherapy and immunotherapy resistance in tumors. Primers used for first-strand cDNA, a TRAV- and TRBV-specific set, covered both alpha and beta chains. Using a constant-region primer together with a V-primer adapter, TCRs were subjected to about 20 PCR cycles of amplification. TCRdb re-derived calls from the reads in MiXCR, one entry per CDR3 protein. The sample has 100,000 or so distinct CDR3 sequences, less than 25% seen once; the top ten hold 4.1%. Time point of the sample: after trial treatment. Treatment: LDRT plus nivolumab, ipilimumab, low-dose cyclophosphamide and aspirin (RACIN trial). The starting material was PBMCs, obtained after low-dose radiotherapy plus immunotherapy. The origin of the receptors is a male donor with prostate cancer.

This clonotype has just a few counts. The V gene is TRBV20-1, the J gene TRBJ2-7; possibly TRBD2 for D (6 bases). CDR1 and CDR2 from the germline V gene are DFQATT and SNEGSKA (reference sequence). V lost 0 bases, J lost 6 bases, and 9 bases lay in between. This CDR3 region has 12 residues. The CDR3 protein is CSAREGGVEQYF. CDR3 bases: TGCAGTGCTAGAGAGGGCGGGGTCGAGCAGTACTTC.

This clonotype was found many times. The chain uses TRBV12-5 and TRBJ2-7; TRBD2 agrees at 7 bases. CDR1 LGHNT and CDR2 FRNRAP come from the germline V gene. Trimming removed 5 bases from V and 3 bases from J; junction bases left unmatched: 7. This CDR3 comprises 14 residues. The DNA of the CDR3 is TGTGCTAGTGGTACCCGGGACTACAACTACGAGCAGTACTTC. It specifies CASGTRDYNYEQYF.

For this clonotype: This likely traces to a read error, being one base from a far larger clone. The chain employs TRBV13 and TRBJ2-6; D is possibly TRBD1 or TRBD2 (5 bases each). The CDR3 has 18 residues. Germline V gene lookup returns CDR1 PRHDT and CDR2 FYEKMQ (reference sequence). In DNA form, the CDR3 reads TGTGCCTGCAGCCCAGCAGGCGAGGGGAACTCTGGGGCCAACGTCCTGACTTTC. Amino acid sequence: CACSPAGEGNSGANVLTF.

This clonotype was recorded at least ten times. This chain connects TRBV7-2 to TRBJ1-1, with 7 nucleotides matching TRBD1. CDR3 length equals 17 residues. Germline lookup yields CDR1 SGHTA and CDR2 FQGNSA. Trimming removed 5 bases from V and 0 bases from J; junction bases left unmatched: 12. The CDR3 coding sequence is TGTGCCAGCAGCATCCCGACAGGGAGAAGTTTGAACACTGAAGCTTTCTTT. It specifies CASSIPTGRSLNTEAFF.

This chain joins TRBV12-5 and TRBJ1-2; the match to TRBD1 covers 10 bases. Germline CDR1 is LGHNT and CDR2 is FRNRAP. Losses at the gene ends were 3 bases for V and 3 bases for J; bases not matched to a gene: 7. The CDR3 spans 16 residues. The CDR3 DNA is TGTGCTAGTGGTTTTACCATGACAGGGGGCCACTATGGCTACACCTTC. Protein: CASGFTMTGGHYGYTF.

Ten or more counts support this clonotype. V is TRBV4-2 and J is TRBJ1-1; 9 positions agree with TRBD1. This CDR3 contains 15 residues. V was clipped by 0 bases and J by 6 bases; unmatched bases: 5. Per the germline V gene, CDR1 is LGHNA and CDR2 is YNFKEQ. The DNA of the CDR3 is TGTGCCAGCAGCCAAGAGGACAGGGGTAGGGCTGAAGCTTTCTTT. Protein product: CASSQEDRGRAEAFF.

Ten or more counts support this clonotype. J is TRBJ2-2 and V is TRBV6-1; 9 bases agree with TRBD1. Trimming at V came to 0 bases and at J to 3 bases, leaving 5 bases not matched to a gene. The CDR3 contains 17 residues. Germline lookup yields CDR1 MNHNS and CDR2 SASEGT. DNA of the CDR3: TGTGCCAGCAGTGAAGCGGGACAGGGCACTTACACCGGGGAGCTGTTTTTT. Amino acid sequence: CASSEAGQGTYTGELFF.

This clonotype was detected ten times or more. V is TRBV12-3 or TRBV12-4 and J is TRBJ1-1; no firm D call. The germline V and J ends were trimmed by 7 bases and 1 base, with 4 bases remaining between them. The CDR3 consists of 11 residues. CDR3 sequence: CASTANTEAFF. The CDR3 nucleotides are TGTGCCAGCACCGCGAACACTGAAGCTTTCTTT.

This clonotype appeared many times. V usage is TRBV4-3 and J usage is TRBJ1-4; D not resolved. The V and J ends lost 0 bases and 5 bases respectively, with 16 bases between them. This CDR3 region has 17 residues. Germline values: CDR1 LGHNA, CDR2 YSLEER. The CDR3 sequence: CASSQDGSQVANEKLFF. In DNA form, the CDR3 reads TGCGCCAGCAGCCAAGACGGGTCCCAGGTTGCGAATGAAAAACTGTTTTTT.

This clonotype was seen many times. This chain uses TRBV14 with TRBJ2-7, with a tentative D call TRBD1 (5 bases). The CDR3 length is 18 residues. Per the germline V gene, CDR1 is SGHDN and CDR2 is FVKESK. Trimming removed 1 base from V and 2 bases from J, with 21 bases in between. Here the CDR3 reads CASSQAPWTTGAAYEQYF. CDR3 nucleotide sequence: TGTGCCAGCAGCCAAGCCCCCTGGACGACTGGGGCGGCCTACGAGCAGTACTTC.

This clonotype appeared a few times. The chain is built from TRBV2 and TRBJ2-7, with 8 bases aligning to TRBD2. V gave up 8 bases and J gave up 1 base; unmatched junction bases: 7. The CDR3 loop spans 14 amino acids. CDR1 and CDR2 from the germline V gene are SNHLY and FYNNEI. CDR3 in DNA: TGTGCCAGCTGTACGGCGGGGGGTTCCTACGAGCAGTACTTC. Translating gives CASCTAGGSYEQYF.

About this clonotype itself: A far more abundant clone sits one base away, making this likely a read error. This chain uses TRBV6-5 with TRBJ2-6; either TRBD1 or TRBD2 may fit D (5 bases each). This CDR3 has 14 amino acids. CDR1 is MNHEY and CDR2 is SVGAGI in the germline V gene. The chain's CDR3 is CASSPGAGAYVLTF. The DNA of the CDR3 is TGTGCCAGCAGTCCCGGGGCTGGGGCCTACGTCCTGACTTTC.

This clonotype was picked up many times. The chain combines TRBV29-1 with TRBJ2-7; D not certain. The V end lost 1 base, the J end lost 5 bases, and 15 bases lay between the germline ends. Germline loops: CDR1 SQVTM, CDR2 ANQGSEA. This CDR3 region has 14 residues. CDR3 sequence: CSVEVAGFSDEQYF. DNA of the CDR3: TGCAGCGTTGAAGTAGCCGGGTTCAGCGACGAGCAGTACTTC.